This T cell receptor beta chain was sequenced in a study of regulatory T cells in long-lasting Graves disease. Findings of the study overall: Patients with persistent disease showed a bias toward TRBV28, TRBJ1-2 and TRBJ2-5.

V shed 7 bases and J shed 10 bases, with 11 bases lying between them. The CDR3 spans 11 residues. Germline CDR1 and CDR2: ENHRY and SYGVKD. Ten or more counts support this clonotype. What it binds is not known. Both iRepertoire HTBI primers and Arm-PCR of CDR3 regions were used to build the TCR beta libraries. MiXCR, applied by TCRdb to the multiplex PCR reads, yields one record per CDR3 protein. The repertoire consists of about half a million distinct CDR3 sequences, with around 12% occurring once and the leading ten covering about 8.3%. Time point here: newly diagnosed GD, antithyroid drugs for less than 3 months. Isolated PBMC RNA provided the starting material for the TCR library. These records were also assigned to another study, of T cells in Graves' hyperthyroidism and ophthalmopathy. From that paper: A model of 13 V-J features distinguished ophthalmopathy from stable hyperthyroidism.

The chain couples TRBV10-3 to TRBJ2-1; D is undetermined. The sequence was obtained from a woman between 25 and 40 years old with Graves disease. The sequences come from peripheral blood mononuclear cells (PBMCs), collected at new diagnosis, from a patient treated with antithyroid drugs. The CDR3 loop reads CAITERGEQFF. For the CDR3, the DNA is TGTGCCATCACCGAACGCGGAGAGCAGTTCTTC.